These 12 T cell receptor beta chains were all obtained from the same sample, sequenced in a study of T cell changes during pregnancy in multiple sclerosis. Measured with immunoSEQ multiplex PCR; TCRdb has only the in-frame clones, and not every one. The table includes 45,000 or so clones, 80% to 90% detected once. The starting material was CD4+ T cells from peripheral blood mononuclear cells, obtained after pregnancy. These receptors originate from a female donor with multiple sclerosis, enrolled in a pregnancy study.

The rearrangement uses TRBV28 and TRBJ1-2, with no clear D. The CDR3 sequence is 10 residues long. The germline V gene encodes CDR1 MDHEN and CDR2 SYDVKM. Trimming left V 4 bases short and J 6 bases short, with 3 bases between. The DNA of the CDR3 is TGTGCCAGCAGTTACAATGGCTACACCTTC. Translated: CASSYNGYTF.

This chain connects TRBV19 to TRBJ2-1; 10 bases are a match to TRBD2. J lost 8 bases, V lost 5 bases, and 12 bases had no gene match. The CDR3 has 16 amino acids. The germline gives CDR1 LNHDA, CDR2 SQIVND (reference sequence). CDR3: CASSSSSLAGDHEQFF. In nucleotides, the CDR3 is TGTGCCAGTAGTTCCTCCTCCCTAGCGGGAGACCATGAGCAGTTCTTC.

In its sample, this clone was seen once. V usage is TRBV11-3 and J usage is TRBJ2-3; D call uncertain. Germline values: CDR1 SGHNT, CDR2 YENEEA. The CDR3 spans 16 residues. Trimming removed 4 bases from V and 0 bases from J, with 14 bases in between. DNA of the CDR3: TGTGCCAGCAGCTCTCGTGGCACGGGTAGCACAGATACGCAGTATTTT. Its protein is CASSSRGTGSTDTQYF.

The chain recombines TRBV5-4 with TRBJ1-1, with TRBD1 matching 12 bases. This CDR3 is built from 14 residues. Germline CDR1 SGHNT, CDR2 YYREEE (reference sequence). V shed 4 bases and J 7 bases; nucleotides not matched to a gene: 5. In DNA, the CDR3 is TGTGCCAGCAGCCTGGGACAGGGGGCAGGTGAAGCTTTCTTT. Residues: CASSLGQGAGEAFF.

V and J are TRBV6-5 and TRBJ1-2; the match to TRBD1 covers 8 bases. CDR1 is MNHEY, CDR2 SVGAGI, per germline. The V and J ends lost 5 bases and 5 bases, in that order; junction bases with no gene match: 1. The CDR3 is 12 residues long. CDR3 sequence: CASSNRGYGYTF. The CDR3 DNA reads as TGTGCCAGCAGTAACAGGGGGTATGGCTACACCTTC.

This chain joins TRBV21-1 and TRBJ1-1. TRBV21-1 is noted as a pseudogene. This CDR3 comprises 15 residues. CDR3 bases: TGTGCCAGCAGCAAAGGGAGGAAGGGTCACACTGAAGCTTTCTTT. Translation gives CASSKGRKGHTEAFF.

To note about this clone: The junction departs from germline at one end; a sequencing error may be responsible. CDR3 DNA: TGTGCTAGCAGCCCTAACGAGTACGAGCAGTACTTC. Translation: CASSPNEYEQYF. The V gene is TRBV7-7, the J gene TRBJ2-7; D is unresolved. The CDR3 extends over 12 amino acids. From germline, CDR1 is SSHAT and CDR2 FNYEAQ (reference sequence). The whole variable domain, remainder taken from reference TRBV7-7 and TRBJ2-7, is GAGVSQSPRYKVTKRGQDVTLRCDPISSHATLYWYQQALGQGPEFLTYFNYEAQPDKSGLPSDRFSAERPEGSISTLTIQRTEQRDSAMYRCASSPNEYEQYFGPGTRLTVT.

The chain is built from TRBV10-3 and TRBJ1-2; no reliable D call. This CDR3 has 13 residues. V was cut by 6 bases and J by 0 bases, with 8 bases left in between. The germline V gene has CDR1 ENHRY and CDR2 SYGVKD. In DNA form, the CDR3 reads TGTGCCATCAGCCAGGATCCTAACTATGGCTACACCTTC. The encoded protein is CAISQDPNYGYTF.

The chain is built from TRBV7-3 and TRBJ2-5; TRBD2 agrees at 16 bases. Germline V gives CDR1 SGHTA, CDR2 FQGTGA. V lost 5 bases to trimming and J lost 3 bases; unmatched junction nucleotides: 3. The CDR3 spans 16 residues. CDR3 DNA: TGTGCCAGCAGCGCCGGGACTAGCGGGAGGGAAGAGACCCAGTACTTC. It translates to CASSAGTSGREETQYF.

This clone came up once. The gene calls are TRBV18 and TRBJ2-7; D unclear. Germline loops: CDR1 KGHSH, CDR2 LQKENI. V lost 2 bases, J lost 2 bases, and 13 bases lay in between. The CDR3 totals 15 residues. The CDR3 coding sequence is TGTGCCAGCTCACCAGGGTCGGGTGGCCCCTACGAGCAGTACTTC. This gives the protein CASSPGSGGPYEQYF.

This chain links TRBV19 with TRBJ2-7; a weak D match, TRBD2 (6 bases). V shed 5 bases and J shed 3 bases, with 14 bases lying between them. The germline CDR1 and CDR2 sequences are LNHDA and SQIVND (reference sequence). This CDR3 has 14 residues. The CDR3 reads CASSSRTDYYEQYF. CDR3 sequence (DNA): TGTGCCAGTAGTTCCCGGACGGACTACTACGAGCAGTACTTC.

The chain has TRBV5-1 and TRBJ2-7, with D unclear. The CDR3 consists of 13 residues. Trimming pared 4 bases from V and 0 bases from J, leaving 8 bases between. Germline CDR1 is SGHRS and CDR2 is YFSETQ. As DNA, the CDR3 is TGCGCCAGCAGCGGAGCACACTCCTACGAGCAGTACTTC. Translation gives CASSGAHSYEQYF.